The source of this T cell receptor (beta chain) is a study of shared clonotypes between healthy human individuals. Using immunoSEQ multiplex PCR, the repertoire was profiled, and TCRdb retains in-frame clones only, with some absent. This table has 600,000 to 750,000 clones, 90% appearing once. Germline assignment: CDR1 SGHAT and CDR2 FQNNGV. The V and J ends lost 7 bases and 2 bases respectively, with 25 bases between them. This CDR3 comprises 18 residues. The chain couples TRBV11-2 to TRBJ2-3, with no clear D. This clonotype originated in a man younger than 30 in good health. Some clones in this sample may be carry-over from other donors' samples. The sequenced sample was memory CD8+ T cells from PBMCs. The subset was: CD45RO+ cells pooled with CCR7-negative TemRA cells. The CDR3 here is CASNPFPMAGDLTDTQYF. The CDR3, as DNA: TGTGCCAGCAACCCCTTCCCAATGGCAGGCGACCTCACAGATACGCAGTATTTT.